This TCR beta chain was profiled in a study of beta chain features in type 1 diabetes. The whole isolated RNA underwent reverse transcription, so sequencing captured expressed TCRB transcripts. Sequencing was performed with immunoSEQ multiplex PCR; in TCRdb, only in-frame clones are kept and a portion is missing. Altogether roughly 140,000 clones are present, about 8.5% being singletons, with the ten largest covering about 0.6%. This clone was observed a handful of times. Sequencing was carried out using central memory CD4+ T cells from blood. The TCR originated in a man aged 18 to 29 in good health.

This CDR3 is CASSTPETGREAFF. DNA for the CDR3: TGTGCCAGCAGCACTCCCGAGACAGGGAGGGAAGCTTTCTTT. The chain has TRBV27 and TRBJ1-1, with 7 bases lining up with TRBD1. This CDR3 region has 14 residues. V was clipped by 6 bases and J by 8 bases; unmatched bases: 12. In germline, CDR1 is MNHEY, CDR2 SMNVEV (reference sequence).